This is a list of T cell receptor beta chains from one sample in a study of blood T cell repertoires in COVID-19. The method was immunoSEQ multiplex PCR; TCRdb's version includes in-frame clones alone and lacks a portion of them. The table shows roughly 14,000 clones, with 75% to 90% occurring only once. The sequencing input was peripheral blood. Receptors originate from an elderly man with active or convalescent COVID-19. CDR3s include the opening cysteine and the closing phenylalanine or tryptophan. A D gene is named only where the DNA matches it firmly. Not every row has a clone size; where given, it reads once, few, many or a size class.

>TRBJ1-5|NA|TRBV9|TRBD1|15
TGTGCCAGCAGCGTGGGGACAGGGAACAATCAGCCCCAGCATTTT
CASSVGTGNNQPQHF
>TRBJ1-4|once|TRBV19|TRBD1|13
TGTGCCAGTACCCGGGACAGCGTGGAAAAACTGTTTTTT
CASTRDSVEKLFF
>TRBJ2-5|NA|TRBV5-6|NA|13
TGTGCCAGCACCCACCAGGGGCTGGAGACCCAGTACTTC
CASTHQGLETQYF
>TRBJ2-2|NA|TRBV7-8|TRBD1|16
TGTGCCAGCAGCTTACTGGGACAGGGGTGGACCGGGGAGCTGTTTTTT
CASSLLGQGWTGELFF
>TRBJ1-1|NA|TRBV29-1|TRBD1|13
TGCAGCGTTGACCAGGGGGGGAACACTGAAGCTTTCTTT
CSVDQGGNTEAFF
>TRBJ2-1|NA|TRBV10-2|NA|16
TGCGCCAGCAGTGACTTGGCTAGCGCTAGGTATGATGAGCAGTTCTTC
CASSDLASARYDEQFF
>TRBJ1-5|NA|TRBV12-5|TRBD1|16
TGTGCTAGTGGTCCCCAGGGACAGGGTCTTGGAGGGCCCCAGCATTTT
CASGPQGQGLGGPQHF
>TRBJ1-3|once|TRBV10-2|NA|14
TGCGCCAGCAGTCCCTTCGGTGGTTCCAACACCATATATTTT
CASSPFGGSNTIYF
>TRBJ1-1|NA|TRBV18|NA|13
TGTGCCAGCTCACGCAGGGGGAACACTGAAGCTTTCTTT
CASSRRGNTEAFF
>TRBJ2-7|NA|TRBV2|NA|14
TGTGCCAGCACATTTGGCGGCATCTCCTACGAGCAGTACTTC
CASTFGGISYEQYF
>TRBJ1-6|NA|TRBV6-4|NA|13
TGTGCCAGCAGTGCAGGGGTTGCCTCACCCCTCCACTTT
CASSAGVASPLHF
>TRBJ1-3|NA|TRBV4-3|NA|13
TGCGCCAGCAGCCAAAGCGGCGGAAACACCATATATTTT
CASSQSGGNTIYF
>TRBJ1-5|NA|TRBV6-1|NA|14
TGTGCCAGCAGTGAATACAGGGGCAATCAGCCCCAGCATTTT
CASSEYRGNQPQHF
>TRBJ1-3|NA|TRBV5-1|NA|16
TGCGCCAGCAGCTTGGCCGGGAAGCCCTCTGGAAACACCATATATTTT
CASSLAGKPSGNTIYF